Shown below are 32 T cell receptor beta chains from a single sample sequenced in a study of blood T cell repertoires in COVID-19. Sequenced by immunoSEQ multiplex PCR; TCRdb stores in-frame clones only, minus some. The sample shows some 260,000 clones, about 90% of them seen only once. Source material: peripheral blood. The source of these receptors is a woman between 65 and 79 years old with COVID-19, enrolled during active disease.

The chain joins TRBV28 to TRBJ1-2; 9 bases are shared with TRBD1. There are 14 residues in the CDR3. V dropped 7 bases and J dropped 0; count of bases not matched to a gene: 3. Germline V gene sequence: CDR1 MDHEN, CDR2 SYDVKM. The chain's CDR3 is CASTRQGANYGYTF. The DNA of the CDR3 is TGTGCCAGCACCAGACAGGGGGCTAACTATGGCTACACCTTC.

The chain joins TRBV12-5 to TRBJ2-7, with 7 nucleotides matching TRBD1. CDR1 and CDR2 (germline): LGHNT, FRNRAP. With V trimmed by 1 base and J by 6 bases, 3 bases remained unmatched. This CDR3 has 13 amino acids. CDR3 sequence: CASGLEGAGEQYF. For the CDR3, the DNA is TGTGCTAGTGGTTTGGAGGGGGCTGGCGAGCAGTACTTC.

CDR3 sequence reads: CASSVGVGYEQYF. In nucleotides, the CDR3 is TGTGCCAGCAGCGTCGGGGTCGGCTACGAGCAGTACTTC. The genes are TRBV9 and TRBJ2-7, with a tentative D call TRBD2 (5 bases). This CDR3 comprises 13 residues. Deletions cut 2 bases from V and 3 bases from J, with 9 bases between. Germline CDR1 reads SGDLS; CDR2 reads YYNGEE.

The chain is built from TRBV24-1 and TRBJ2-1, with 10 bases lining up with TRBD2. The CDR3 length is 20 residues. CDR1 and CDR2 from the germline V gene are KGHDR and SFDVKD. The junction had 15 bases not matched to a gene; V was cut back by 1 base and J by 4 bases. In DNA, the CDR3 is TGTGCCACCAGTGATTTCGGTAGGCTAGCGGGAGTCGTTTCTTACAATGAGCAGTTCTTC. This codes for CATSDFGRLAGVVSYNEQFF.

This sequence joins TRBV18 and TRBJ1-5; 7 bases are a match to TRBD1. CDR3 size: 14 residues. In germline, CDR1 is KGHSH, CDR2 LQKENI. The ends lost 6 bases at V and 8 bases at J; junction bases unmatched: 10. In nucleotides, the CDR3 is TGTGCCAGCTCGGCCGGGACAGCTAGCGAGCCCCAGCATTTT. Protein: CASSAGTASEPQHF.

V is TRBV6-5 and J is TRBJ1-5; no clear D. V gave up 11 bases and J gave up 5 bases, with 19 bases separating them. This CDR3 comprises 14 residues. The germline CDR1 and CDR2 sequences are MNHEY and SVGAGI. For the CDR3, the DNA is TGTGCCGCCCATCCCAGTCGTCTTGATCAGCCCCAGCATTTT. Residues: CAAHPSRLDQPQHF.

The rearrangement links TRBV29-1 to TRBJ1-3, with 8 nucleotides matching TRBD1. This CDR3 region has 16 residues. V lost 0 bases and J lost 1; bases outside the gene matches: 5. CDR1 and CDR2 from the germline V gene are SQVTM and ANQGSEA. The chain's CDR3 is CSVEEADRGSGNTIYF. CDR3 sequence (DNA): TGCAGCGTTGAAGAGGCCGACAGGGGATCTGGAAACACCATATATTTT.

V gene TRBV6-1 combines with J gene TRBJ2-2, with unresolved D. V dropped 2 bases and J dropped 6 bases, with 7 bases sitting between them. Germline CDR1 is MNHNS and CDR2 is SASEGT. The CDR3 sequence is 13 residues long. This CDR3 is CASSEMSPGELFF. The CDR3 coding sequence is TGTGCCAGCAGTGAAATGAGTCCCGGGGAGCTGTTTTTT.

V is TRBV27 and J is TRBJ2-3; 13 bases are shared with TRBD2. Germline V gene sequence: CDR1 MNHEY, CDR2 SMNVEV (reference sequence). The CDR3 is 16 amino acids. After removal of 5 bases from V and 5 bases from J, the junction contained 7 bases not matched to a gene. CDR3 residues: CASSLRTSGRLDTQYF. Written as DNA, the CDR3 is TGTGCCAGCAGTCTCCGGACTAGCGGGAGATTAGATACGCAGTATTTT.

This chain connects TRBV6-2 or TRBV6-3 to TRBJ2-2; the match to TRBD2 covers 13 bases. The V gene end was trimmed by 5 bases and the J gene end by 5 bases; junction bases not matched to a gene: 8. From germline, CDR1 is MNHEY and CDR2 SVGEGT. This CDR3 region has 17 residues. The CDR3 spells CASSQLAGGPRTGELFF. The CDR3 bases are TGTGCCAGCAGTCAACTAGCGGGAGGGCCGCGGACCGGGGAGCTGTTTTTT.

V and J are TRBV11-2 and TRBJ2-5; TRBD2 agrees at 7 bases. After removal of 2 bases from V and 2 bases from J, the junction contained 5 bases not matched to a gene. The CDR3 spans 15 residues. Germline V CDR1 and CDR2: SGHAT, FQNNGV. For the CDR3, the DNA is TGTGCCAGCAGCTTATACGCTAGCGGACAAGAGACCCAGTACTTC. It specifies CASSLYASGQETQYF.

In DNA form, the CDR3 reads TGTGCCAGCAGTGAAGGGACTAGCAGGAGCTCCGAGCAGTACTTC. Amino acid sequence: CASSEGTSRSSEQYF. The chain joins TRBV2 to TRBJ2-7; 8 positions match TRBD2. V lost 1 base, J lost 6 bases, and 8 bases stayed unmatched. The CDR3 is 15 residues long. Germline assignment: CDR1 SNHLY and CDR2 FYNNEI.

The J gene is TRBJ2-4, the V gene TRBV5-6; TRBD2 agrees at 7 bases. The CDR3 spans 15 residues. After removal of 6 bases from V and 0 bases from J, the junction contained 6 bases not matched to a gene. Per germline, CDR1 SGHDT and CDR2 YYEEEE. The CDR3 DNA is TGTGCCAGCAACTGGGGGGGTTCAGCCAAAAACATTCAGTACTTC. Its protein product is CASNWGGSAKNIQYF.

This chain joins TRBV5-1 and TRBJ2-5; 10 positions match TRBD2. The germline CDR1 and CDR2 sequences are SGHRS and YFSETQ. With 7 bases clipped from V and 5 bases from J, the junction kept 14 bases outside the gene matches. The CDR3 extends over 16 amino acids. CDR3 protein: CASGPTSGLFRETQYF. In nucleotides, the CDR3 is TGCGCCAGCGGACCGACTAGCGGGCTCTTTCGGGAGACCCAGTACTTC.

V is TRBV3-1 (or the pseudogene TRBV3-2) and J is TRBJ2-7, with D unclear. Germline assignment: CDR1 LGHDT and CDR2 YNNKEL (reference sequence). The CDR3 is 12 amino acids. V dropped 4 bases and J dropped 3 bases, with 7 bases sitting between them. The CDR3 region has the DNA TGTGCCAGCAGCCGCGGCGGCTACGAGCAGTACTTC. It specifies CASSRGGYEQYF.

This clone was counted a single time. This chain uses TRBV2 with TRBJ2-1; 10 bases fit TRBD2. With V trimmed by 2 bases and J by 4 bases, 2 bases remained unmatched. In germline, CDR1 is SNHLY, CDR2 FYNNEI. The CDR3 extends over 15 amino acids. The CDR3 is CASSEPAGGYNEQFF. In nucleotides, the CDR3 is TGTGCCAGCAGTGAACCAGCGGGAGGGTACAATGAGCAGTTCTTC.

The rearrangement joins TRBV7-2 to TRBJ1-2; 9 bases are a match to TRBD1. With V trimmed by 5 bases and J by 7 bases, 5 bases remained unmatched. The V gene's germline CDR1 is SGHTA and CDR2 FQGNSA. The CDR3 runs to 13 residues. The CDR3 loop reads CASSRTGEAGYTF. CDR3 in DNA: TGTGCCAGCAGCCGGACAGGGGAAGCTGGCTACACCTTC.

The chain recombines TRBV27 with TRBJ1-4; TRBD1 matches at 7 bases. Germline CDR1 is MNHEY and CDR2 is SMNVEV (reference sequence). The CDR3 covers 18 residues. V trimming: 6 bases; J trimming: 0 bases; junction bases outside the gene matches: 13. CDR3 region: CASSALWDRWATNEKLFF. The CDR3 DNA is TGTGCCAGCAGCGCGCTATGGGACAGATGGGCAACTAATGAAAAACTGTTTTTT. The complete variable domain, with remaining parts taken from reference TRBV27 and TRBJ1-4, reads EAQVTQNPRYLITVTGKKLTVTCSQNMNHEYMSWYRQDPGLGLRQIYYSMNVEVTDKGDVPEGYKVSRKEKRNFPLILESPSPNQTSLYFCASSALWDRWATNEKLFFGSGTQLSVL.

The CDR3 DNA follows: TGCGCCAGCAGCTTGGGAGTCAACTACAATGAGCAGTTCTTC. Translating it yields CASSLGVNYNEQFF. The V gene is TRBV5-1, the J gene TRBJ2-1; D remains ambiguous. Trimming took 0 bases from V and 3 from J, leaving 7 bases between them. CDR3 length: 14 residues. CDR1 is SGHRS, CDR2 YFSETQ, per germline.

This sequence joins TRBV7-3 and TRBJ2-5; tentative D call: TRBD1 (5 bases). This CDR3 contains 13 residues. V lost 5 bases and J lost 1, with 8 bases in between. The germline V gene has CDR1 SGHTA and CDR2 FQGTGA. CDR3 nucleotide sequence: TGTGCCAGCAGCGGGGCCTCCCAAGAGACCCAGTACTTC. This translates into CASSGASQETQYF.

V is TRBV13 and J is TRBJ1-6, with TRBD1 identical over 8 bases. V lost 0 bases and J lost 7; bases outside the gene matches: 5. Germline V lookup: CDR1 PRHDT, CDR2 FYEKMQ (reference sequence). The CDR3 contains 16 residues. The CDR3 DNA reads as TGTGCCAGCAGCTTAGGAAGGACAGGGAGAAATTCACCCCTCCACTTT. Amino acids: CASSLGRTGRNSPLHF.

The chain combines TRBV18 with TRBJ2-3; weak D call: TRBD2 (5 bases). The CDR3 covers 16 residues. Trimming removed 6 bases at V and 4 bases at J, with 20 bases between. Germline CDR1 reads KGHSH; CDR2 reads LQKENI. CDR3 region: CASSLDTGSGADTQYF. The CDR3 DNA reads as TGTGCCAGCTCCCTTGACACGGGAAGTGGAGCAGATACGCAGTATTTT.

This clone appeared once. The chain has TRBV10-2 and TRBJ2-7, with 10 bases identical to TRBD2. Germline V CDR1 and CDR2: WSHSY, SAAADI. The CDR3 extends over 17 amino acids. V lost 6 bases and J lost 0; bases outside the gene matches: 11. CDR3 in DNA: TGCGCCAGCAGAGGGGTCCCAACTAGCGGGACCTCCTACGAGCAGTACTTC. Protein: CASRGVPTSGTSYEQYF.

The rearrangement links TRBV30 to TRBJ1-2; D is ambiguous. CDR3 length: 14 amino acids. Trimming stripped 1 base from V and 1 base from J, with 10 bases between. Per germline, CDR1 GTSNPN and CDR2 SVGIG (reference sequence). The CDR3 region is CAWSARSFNYGYTF. The CDR3 nucleotides read TGTGCCTGGAGTGCGAGGAGCTTTAACTATGGCTACACCTTC.

The chain couples TRBV28 to TRBJ1-2, with 11 positions matching TRBD1. CDR3 length: 16 amino acids. From germline, CDR1 is MDHEN and CDR2 SYDVKM. V was pared by 3 bases and J by 4 bases, with 7 bases of the junction left unmatched. The CDR3 sequence: CASSFTSGQGGYGYTF. The CDR3 coding sequence is TGTGCCAGCAGTTTCACCTCGGGACAGGGGGGCTATGGCTACACCTTC.

The rearrangement links TRBV7-9 to TRBJ2-3, with 9 bases fitting TRBD1. In germline, CDR1 is SEHNR, CDR2 FQNEAQ (reference sequence). CDR3 length equals 15 residues. The junction had 2 bases not matched to a gene; V was cut back by 4 bases and J by 0 bases. The CDR3 spells CASSSGTGSTDTQYF. CDR3 nucleotides: TGTGCCAGCAGCTCTGGGACAGGGAGCACAGATACGCAGTATTTT.

The DNA of the CDR3 is TGTGCCAGCAAGCGGGCGCAGGGCTACGAGCAGTACTTC. Translating it yields CASKRAQGYEQYF. V usage is TRBV3-1 (or the pseudogene TRBV3-2) and J usage is TRBJ2-7; D is perhaps TRBD2 (6 bases). The V gene's germline CDR1 is LGHDT and CDR2 YNNKEL (reference sequence). Trimming pared 7 bases from V and 3 bases from J, leaving 13 bases between. The CDR3 has 13 residues.

This sequence joins TRBV6-5 and TRBJ2-7; 13 bases line up with TRBD2. Trimming took 5 bases from V and 5 from J; bases not matched to a gene: 6. CDR1 MNHEY and CDR2 SVGAGI come from the germline V gene. CDR3 size: 15 residues. The CDR3 bases are TGTGCCAGCAGTAGGGGACTAGCGGGGACCCACGAGCAGTACTTC. Translating gives CASSRGLAGTHEQYF.

J is TRBJ2-6 and V is TRBV7-9; tentatively, D is TRBD1 (5 bases). Trimming pared 5 bases from V and 0 bases from J, leaving 11 bases between. In germline, CDR1 is SEHNR, CDR2 FQNEAQ (reference sequence). This CDR3 is built from 16 residues. CDR3 region: CASSPPGASGANVLTF. CDR3 bases: TGTGCCAGCAGCCCGCCTGGGGCCTCTGGGGCCAACGTCCTGACTTTC.

The gene calls are TRBV27 and TRBJ2-7, with a possible D match to TRBD2 (6 bases). Trimming took off 0 bases at V and 0 bases at J, with 12 bases between the two ends. Germline CDR1 reads MNHEY; CDR2 reads SMNVEV (reference sequence). The CDR3 has 16 amino acids. Here the CDR3 DNA reads TGTGCCAGCAGTTTATCGGGCGGGGAAACCTCCTACGAGCAGTACTTC. Residues: CASSLSGGETSYEQYF.

The V call is TRBV11-2, the J call TRBJ2-1, with D perhaps TRBD2 (5 bases). Trimming removed 5 bases at V and 4 bases at J, with 12 bases between. The CDR3 spans 14 residues. The V gene's germline CDR1 is SGHAT and CDR2 FQNNGV. The CDR3 DNA sequence: TGTGCCAGCAGCCCTACAGCGGCATACAATGAGCAGTTCTTC. It yields the protein CASSPTAAYNEQFF. Supplemented by reference TRBV11-2 and TRBJ2-1, the full variable domain reads EAGVAQSPRYKIIEKRQSVAFWCNPISGHATLYWYQQILGQGPKLLIQFQNNGVVDDSQLPKDRFSAERLKGVDSTLKIQPAKLEDSAVYLCASSPTAAYNEQFFGPGTRLTVL.

This chain connects TRBV29-1 to TRBJ2-7; 8 nucleotides align to TRBD1. Germline lookup yields CDR1 SQVTM and CDR2 ANQGSEA. There are 14 residues in the CDR3. The trim removed 6 bases at V and 0 bases at J, leaving 7 bases unmatched. The CDR3 bases are TGCAGCGTCGCGGACAGGGAGAGCTCCTACGAGCAGTACTTC. Translated: CSVADRESSYEQYF.